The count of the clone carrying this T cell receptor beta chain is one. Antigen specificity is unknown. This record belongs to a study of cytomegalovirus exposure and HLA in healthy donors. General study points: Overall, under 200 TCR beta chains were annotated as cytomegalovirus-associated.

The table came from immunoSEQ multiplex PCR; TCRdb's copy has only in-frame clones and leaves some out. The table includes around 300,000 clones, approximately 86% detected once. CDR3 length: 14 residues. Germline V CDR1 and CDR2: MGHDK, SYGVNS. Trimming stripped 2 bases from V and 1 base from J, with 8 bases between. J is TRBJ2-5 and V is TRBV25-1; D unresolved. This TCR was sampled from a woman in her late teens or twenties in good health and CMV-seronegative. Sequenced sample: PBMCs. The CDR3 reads CASSEEQPQETQYF. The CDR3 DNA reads TGTGCCAGCAGTGAAGAACAACCCCAAGAGACCCAGTACTTC.